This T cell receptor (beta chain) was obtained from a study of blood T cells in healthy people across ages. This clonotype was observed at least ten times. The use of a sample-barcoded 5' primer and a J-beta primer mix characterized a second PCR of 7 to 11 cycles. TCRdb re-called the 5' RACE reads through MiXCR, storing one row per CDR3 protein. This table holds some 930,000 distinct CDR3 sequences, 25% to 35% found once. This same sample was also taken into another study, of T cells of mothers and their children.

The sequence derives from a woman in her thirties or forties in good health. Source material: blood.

The CDR3 loop is CASLQRGGYNEQFF. The CDR3, as DNA: TGTGCCAGCCTACAGCGGGGGGGGTACAATGAGCAGTTCTTC. The chain has TRBV27 and TRBJ2-1, with 10 bases lining up with TRBD2. The germline V gene has CDR1 MNHEY and CDR2 SMNVEV (reference sequence). Trimming at V came to 8 bases and at J to 4 bases, leaving 5 bases not matched to a gene. The CDR3 covers 14 residues.